A selection of T cell receptor beta chains follows, all from one sample in a study of blood T cell repertoires in COVID-19. Using immunoSEQ multiplex PCR, the repertoire was profiled, and TCRdb retains in-frame clones only, with some absent. Among about 54,000 clones, 80% to 85% were seen once, and the ten largest hold about 6.4%. The sequenced sample consisted of peripheral blood. Every receptor here comes from a human donor in a cohort sampled during active or convalescent COVID-19. CDR3s leave out the opening cysteine and the closing phenylalanine or tryptophan.

v_gene	len	CDR3aa
TRBV6-5	12	ASSTDSPAPEAF
TRBV6-5	12	ASSSGGRHQPQH
TRBV6-5	12	ASSNDRARQPQH
TRBV29-1	12	SVEGQENTGELF
TRBV29-1	14	SVEEWDTRYTDTQY
TRBV7-9	14	ASSRLGGQGTYEQY
TRBV11-1	13	ASSLVSGGRGTQY
TRBV2	11	ASGAGSGNTIY
TRBV5-1	16	ASSFAGTRGGVQETQY
TRBV6-6	14	ASSYLRVSDTGELF
TRBV19	13	ASSKGNRLNTEAF
TRBV7-8	15	ASRPFPTGKEWETQY
TRBV11-2	12	ASSLGQGSDTQY
TRBV3-1/TRBV3-2	13	ASSHSTGVGEKLF
TRBV19	14	ASLWDRGKNTGELF
TRBV9	14	ASSVEGWLAGETQY
TRBV7-4	15	ASSLHGQQGIGNTIY
TRBV3-1/TRBV3-2	14	ASSQEWSGTNTEAF
TRBV3-1/TRBV3-2	12	ASSPTGERGAQY
TRBV6-5	13	ASSYDGLDRGELF
TRBV7-8	12	ASSFSGGWQPQH
TRBV24-1	13	ATSVGGTGQETQY
TRBV1	15	TSSHRHRGGTEETQY
TRBV13	12	ASSPLGGNTEAF
TRBV29-1	11	SVERGGYNEQF
TRBV19	13	ASTLGAQGTETQY
TRBV29-1	11	SVAGGLGYGYT
TRBV29-1	13	SAQVRDRGSGELF